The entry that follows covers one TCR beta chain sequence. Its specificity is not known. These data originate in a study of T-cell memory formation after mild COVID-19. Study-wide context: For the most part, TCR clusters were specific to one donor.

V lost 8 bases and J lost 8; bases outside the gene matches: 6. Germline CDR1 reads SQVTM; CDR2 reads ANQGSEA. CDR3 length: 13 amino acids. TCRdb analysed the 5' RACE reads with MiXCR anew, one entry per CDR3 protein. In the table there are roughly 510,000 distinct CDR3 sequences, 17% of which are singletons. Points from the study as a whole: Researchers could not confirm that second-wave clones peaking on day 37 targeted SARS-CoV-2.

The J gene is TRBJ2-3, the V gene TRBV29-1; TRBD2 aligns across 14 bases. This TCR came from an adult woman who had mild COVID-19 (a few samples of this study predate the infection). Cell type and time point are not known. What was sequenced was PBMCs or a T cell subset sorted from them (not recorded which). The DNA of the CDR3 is TGCAGCTTGGGACTAGCGGGAGTCGGTACGCAGTATTTT. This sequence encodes CSLGLAGVGTQYF.